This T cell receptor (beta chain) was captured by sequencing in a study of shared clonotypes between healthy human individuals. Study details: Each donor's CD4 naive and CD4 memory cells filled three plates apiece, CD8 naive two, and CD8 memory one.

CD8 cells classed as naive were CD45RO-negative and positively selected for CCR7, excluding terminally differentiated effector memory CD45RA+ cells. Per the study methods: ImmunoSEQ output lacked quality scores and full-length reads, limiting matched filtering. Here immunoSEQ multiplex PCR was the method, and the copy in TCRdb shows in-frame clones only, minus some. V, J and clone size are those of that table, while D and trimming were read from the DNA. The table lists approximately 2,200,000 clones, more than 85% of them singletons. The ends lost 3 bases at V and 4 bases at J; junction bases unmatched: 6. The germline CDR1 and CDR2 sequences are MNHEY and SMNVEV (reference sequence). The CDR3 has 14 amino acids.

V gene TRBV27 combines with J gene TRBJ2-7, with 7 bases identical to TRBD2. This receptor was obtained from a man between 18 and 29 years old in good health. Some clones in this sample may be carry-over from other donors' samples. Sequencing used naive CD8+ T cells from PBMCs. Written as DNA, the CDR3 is TGTGCCAGCAGTTTCTGGCGGGAGAAATACGAGCAGTACTTC. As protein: CASSFWREKYEQYF.